This T cell receptor (beta chain) is from a study of T-cell memory formation after mild COVID-19. General study results and limits: From day 15 to 85, contracting clones were balanced between CD4 and CD8, whereas later expanders leaned toward CD4+. The study found contracting CD4+ clones mainly in CM and EM and contracting CD8+ clones in EMRA.

This clonotype was counted between two and nine times. Its antigen is as yet unknown. Constant-segment primers served in 5'RACE that generated TCR alpha and TCR beta cDNA libraries bearing sample barcodes and UMIs. Each CDR3 protein is one row after TCRdb ran MiXCR on the 5' RACE reads. The data contain roughly 320,000 distinct CDR3 sequences, 25% to 30% of them seen just once; the ten biggest clones take up approximately 13%. The TCR sequence derives from an adult woman who had mild COVID-19 (a few samples of this study predate the infection). Cell type and time point are not known. The specimen was PBMCs or a T cell subset sorted from them (not recorded which).

The CDR3 is CASSLADLYEQFF. The CDR3 nucleotides are TGCGCCAGCAGCTTGGCCGATCTCTACGAGCAGTTCTTC. The chain couples TRBV5-1 to TRBJ2-1; D unclear. Trimming took 0 bases from V and 10 from J, leaving 11 bases between them. This CDR3 comprises 13 residues. The V gene's germline CDR1 is SGHRS and CDR2 YFSETQ.